The TCR beta chain described here comes from a study of blood T cell repertoires in COVID-19. Study-wide context: Samples of COVID-19 (acute and convalescent) were obtained from the United States, Italy and Spain.

The CDR3 spans 15 residues. Trimming removed 6 bases from V and 6 bases from J; junction bases left unmatched: 10. CDR1 and CDR2 from the germline V gene are LNHDA and SQIVND (reference sequence). Only in-frame clones appear in the TCRdb table, and some are missing; sequencing was by immunoSEQ multiplex PCR. The sample holds just over 150,000 clones, approximately 80% seen once. This sequence was found in a woman aged 40 to 49 with COVID-19, enrolled during active disease. The V gene is TRBV19, the J gene TRBJ2-2; 7 bases map to TRBD1. The sequenced material came from peripheral blood. Here the CDR3 DNA reads TGTGCCAGTAGCCGACAGACAGGGAGATCCGGGGAGCTGTTTTTT. Translated: CASSRQTGRSGELFF.